Listed below are T cell receptor beta chains from one sample, sequenced in a study of OX40 agonist ivuxolimab in advanced cancers. Repertoires were generated with immunoSEQ multiplex PCR, while TCRdb's copy carries only in-frame clones and drops some. The top ten hold around 0.29% of the sample, which has tens of thousands of clones, over 75% seen once. Sequencing used CD4+ or CD8+ T cells sorted from blood, obtained in a trial of the OX40 agonist ivuxolimab. The receptors shown here come from an adult with an advanced solid tumor such as melanoma, head and neck, liver or kidney cancer. Each CDR3 is given with its conserved first and last residue. A D gene is named only where the DNA matches it firmly. Clone size is shown for a subset of rows, as once, few, many or a class of expanded clone.

v_call,d_call,j_call,clone_size,cdr3_aa,cdr3_nt
TRBV7-2,TRBD2,TRBJ2-1,.,CASSPLASYNEQFF,TGTGCCAGCAGCCCACTAGCGAGTTACAATGAGCAGTTCTTC
TRBV4-2,.,TRBJ2-2,.,CASSQDTGTGELFF,TGTGCCAGCAGCCAAGATACCGGCACCGGGGAGCTGTTTTTT
TRBV6-5,TRBD2,TRBJ2-2,.,CASSYSRLAAYGELFF,TGTGCCAGCAGTTACTCGAGACTAGCGGCCTACGGGGAGCTGTTTTTT
TRBV18,.,TRBJ1-5,.,CASSMEGSNQPQHF,TGTGCCAGCTCAATGGAGGGTAGCAATCAGCCCCAGCATTTT
TRBV5-4,TRBD1,TRBJ2-7,.,CASSPRTGGTEQYF,TGTGCCAGCAGCCCGCGGACAGGGGGCACCGAGCAGTACTTC
TRBV19,.,TRBJ2-1,.,CASSNLRREQFF,TGTGCCAGTAGTAACCTCCGAAGGGAGCAGTTCTTC
TRBV5-6,.,TRBJ2-2,once,CASSWDTTYTGELFF,TGTGCCAGCAGCTGGGACACGACTTACACCGGGGAGCTGTTTTTT
TRBV7-8,.,TRBJ1-2,.,CASSLSRADYGYTF,TGTGCCAGCAGCTTAAGTCGGGCCGACTATGGCTACACCTTC
TRBV7-9,TRBD2,TRBJ2-5,.,CASSSLAGRLETQYF,TGTGCCAGCAGCTCCCTAGCGGGACGTTTGGAGACCCAGTACTTC
TRBV14,.,TRBJ2-1,.,CASSQDLGQKQFF,TGTGCCAGCAGCCAAGATTTAGGACAGAAGCAGTTCTTC
TRBV5-1,TRBD1,TRBJ1-4,.,CASSPRTGQNEKLFF,TGCGCCAGCAGCCCCAGGACAGGACAGAATGAAAAACTGTTTTTT
TRBV6-1,.,TRBJ1-3,.,CASSEVTQLNTIYF,TGTGCCAGCAGTGAAGTAACACAGTTAAACACCATATATTTT
TRBV19,.,TRBJ1-5,few,CASSLFSSNQPQHF,TGTGCCAGTAGTCTTTTCAGTAGCAATCAGCCCCAGCATTTT
TRBV10-3,TRBD1,TRBJ2-5,.,CAISDPLGQGKETQYF,TGTGCCATCAGTGACCCTCTTGGACAGGGGAAAGAGACCCAGTACTTC
TRBV19,TRBD1,TRBJ2-2,.,CASSLTGTGGTGELFF,TGTGCCAGTAGCTTGACCGGGACAGGGGGAACCGGGGAGCTGTTTTTT
TRBV9,TRBD2,TRBJ2-1,once,CASSVAGASGAGNEQFF,TGTGCCAGCAGCGTAGCTGGAGCTAGCGGGGCGGGAAATGAGCAGTTCTTC
TRBV10-3,TRBD2,TRBJ2-7,once,CASGLAREQYF,TGTGCCAGTGGACTAGCTAGGGAGCAGTACTTC
TRBV6-5,.,TRBJ1-2,.,CASSSGARGYTF,TGTGCCAGCAGTTCCGGGGCGCGAGGCTACACCTTC
TRBV5-1,.,TRBJ2-3,.,CASSLATGNTDTQYF,TGCGCCAGCAGCTTGGCCACAGGTAACACAGATACGCAGTATTTT
TRBV5-4,.,TRBJ1-1,.,CASSFGNTEAFF,TGTGCCAGCAGCTTCGGGAACACTGAAGCTTTCTTT
TRBV12-5,TRBD2,TRBJ2-1,.,CASGLVPIGLAGVSSYNEQFF,TGTGCTAGTGGTTTGGTACCCATAGGACTAGCGGGAGTAAGCTCCTACAATGAGCAGTTCTTC
TRBV4-1,.,TRBJ2-2,.,CASSQDPDATSPGELFF,TGCGCCAGCAGCCAAGATCCCGACGCTACTAGTCCCGGGGAGCTGTTTTTT
TRBV19,TRBD2,TRBJ2-1,.,CASSSGLAGVGSYNEQFF,TGTGCCAGTAGTTCCGGACTAGCGGGAGTAGGCTCCTACAATGAGCAGTTCTTC
TRBV28,.,TRBJ2-5,.,CASSLARETQYF,TGTGCCAGCAGTTTAGCCCGGGAGACCCAGTACTTC
TRBV11-3,TRBD2,TRBJ2-1,.,CASSLGLADSSYNEQFF,TGTGCCAGCAGCTTAGGTCTAGCGGATAGCTCCTACAATGAGCAGTTCTTC
TRBV9,TRBD1,TRBJ2-3,.,CASSPRGQTDTQYF,TGTGCCAGCAGCCCCAGGGGGCAGACAGATACGCAGTATTTT
TRBV18,TRBD1,TRBJ1-5,.,CASSPSGTGQQPQHF,TGTGCCAGCTCACCATCAGGGACAGGGCAACAGCCCCAGCATTTT
TRBV6-5,.,TRBJ1-1,.,CASSTGHLKKAFF,TGTGCCAGCAGTACAGGACACTTGAAGAAAGCTTTCTTT
TRBV4-1,.,TRBJ1-3,.,CASSRLLPSGNTIYF,TGCGCCAGCAGCCGCCTGCTACCGTCTGGAAACACCATATATTTT
TRBV28,TRBD1,TRBJ1-3,.,CASIGGGSGNTIYF,TGTGCCAGCATAGGGGGCGGGTCTGGAAACACCATATATTTT
TRBV5-1,.,TRBJ2-1,.,CATSLRVAAYNEQFF,TGCGCCACCTCCTTGAGGGTAGCTGCCTACAATGAGCAGTTCTTC
TRBV27,.,TRBJ1-1,.,CASSLGMGARMNTEAFF,TGTGCCAGCAGTTTAGGTATGGGGGCGAGGATGAACACTGAAGCTTTCTTT
TRBV7-9,.,TRBJ2-1,.,CASSFGEPRYNEQFF,TGTGCCAGCAGCTTCGGGGAACCCCGCTACAATGAGCAGTTCTTC
TRBV28,TRBD1,TRBJ2-7,once,CASSTRDRSSYEQYF,TGTGCCAGCAGTACCCGGGACAGGTCCTCCTACGAGCAGTACTTC
TRBV15,.,TRBJ2-2,.,CATSRDGRGRGGELFF,TGTGCCACCAGCAGAGATGGCCGGGGGCGGGGCGGGGAGCTGTTTTTT
TRBV7-2,.,TRBJ2-2,.,CASSLRLDNTGELFF,TGTGCCAGCAGCTTGCGACTAGACAACACCGGGGAGCTGTTTTTT
TRBV5-1,TRBD1,TRBJ1-1,.,CASSERQGNTEAFF,TGCGCCAGCAGCGAGAGACAGGGGAACACTGAAGCTTTCTTT
TRBV7-2,.,TRBJ1-2,.,CASSPSGGIPYGYTF,TGTGCCAGCAGCCCAAGCGGGGGGATCCCCTATGGCTACACCTTC
TRBV28,.,TRBJ1-5,.,CASSHNPGPQHF,TGTGCCAGCAGCCATAACCCTGGGCCCCAGCATTTT
TRBV2,.,TRBJ2-5,.,CASSEMSVKGTQYF,TGTGCCAGCAGTGAAATGTCGGTGAAGGGGACCCAGTACTTC
TRBV7-2,TRBD2,TRBJ2-2,.,CASSWTSGSETGELFF,TGTGCCAGCAGCTGGACAAGCGGGAGTGAGACCGGGGAGCTGTTTTTT
TRBV10-3,.,TRBJ2-2,.,CAISEREPPWTGELFF,TGTGCCATCAGTGAGAGGGAACCCCCGTGGACCGGGGAGCTGTTTTTT
TRBV28,.,TRBJ1-2,.,CASSTTGGYGYTF,TGTGCCAGCAGCACAACCGGAGGGTATGGCTACACCTTC
TRBV2,.,TRBJ1-2,.,CASVRASPIYGYTF,TGTGCCAGCGTCCGGGCCTCTCCCATCTATGGCTACACCTTC